This T cell receptor beta chain was documented in a study of response to subunit inactivated influenza vaccine. As concerns this clonotype: Its antigen is still unknown.

There are 16 residues in the CDR3. Trimming shortened V by 1 base and J by 5 bases, and 17 bases separated the two germline ends. CDR1 is LGHNA and CDR2 is YSLEER in the germline V gene. Findings and limits, study-wide: Each seasonal influenza vaccination recruits few new T cells, the authors suggested.

From the RT-PCR reads, TCRdb called clonotypes with MiXCR, one entry per CDR3 protein. The sample lists hundreds of thousands of distinct CDR3 sequences, roughly 14% occurring once. The sample here was PBMCs from blood, taken about 13 days after vaccination. The sequence derives from a man aged 50-59 years who received an inactivated influenza vaccine. The rearrangement links TRBV4-3 to TRBJ1-1, with D possibly being TRBD1 (6 bases). The CDR3 sequence: CASSQAAGAWVTEAFF. The CDR3 DNA is TGCGCCAGCAGCCAAGCGGCAGGGGCATGGGTTACTGAAGCTTTCTTT.